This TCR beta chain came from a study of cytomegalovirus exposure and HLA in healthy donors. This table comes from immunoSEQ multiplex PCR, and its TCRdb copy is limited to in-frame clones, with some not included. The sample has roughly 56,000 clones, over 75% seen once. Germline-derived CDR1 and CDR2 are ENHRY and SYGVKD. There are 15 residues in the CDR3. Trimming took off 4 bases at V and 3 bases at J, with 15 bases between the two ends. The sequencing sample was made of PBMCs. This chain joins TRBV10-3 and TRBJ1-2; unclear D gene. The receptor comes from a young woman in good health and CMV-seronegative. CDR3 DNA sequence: TGTGCCATCAGTGGCGGGGTGGGGAAGGACTATGGCTACACCTTC. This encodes CAISGGVGKDYGYTF.